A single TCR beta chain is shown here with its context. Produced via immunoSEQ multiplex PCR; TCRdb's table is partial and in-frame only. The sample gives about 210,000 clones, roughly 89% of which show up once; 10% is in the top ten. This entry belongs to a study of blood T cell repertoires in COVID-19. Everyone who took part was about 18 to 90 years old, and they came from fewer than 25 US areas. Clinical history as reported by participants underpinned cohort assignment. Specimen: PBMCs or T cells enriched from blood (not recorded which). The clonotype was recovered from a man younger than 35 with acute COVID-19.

This chain's CDR3 is CAWSLGANYGYTF. CDR3 DNA sequence: TGTGCCTGGAGTCTAGGGGCTAACTATGGCTACACCTTC. This sequence joins TRBV30 and TRBJ1-2; possible D gene TRBD1, 5 bases. Germline-derived CDR1 and CDR2 are GTSNPN and SVGIG (reference sequence). V lost 2 bases, J lost 0 bases, and 7 bases lay in between. CDR3 length: 13 residues. Based on the CDR3 plus reference TRBV30 and TRBJ1-2, the full variable domain is SQTIHQWPATLVQPVGSPLSLECTVEGTSNPNLYWYRQAAGRGLQLLFYSVGIGQISSEVPQNLSASRPQDRQFILSSKKLLLSDSGFYLCAWSLGANYGYTFGSGTRLTVV.